The text below deals with one T cell receptor beta chain. Its antigen is as yet unknown. The data stem from a study of T cell responses to AZD1222 COVID-19 vaccine. Study-level results: White British donors predominated, females outnumbered males, and clonal diversity was possibly underestimated.

Libraries were prepared by immunoSEQ multiplex PCR; TCRdb keeps only in-frame clonotypes and omits some of them. The sample contains tens of thousands of clones, around 80% of which appear only once. The CDR3 is made up of 13 amino acids. Trimming removed 3 bases from V and 8 bases from J; junction bases left unmatched: 5. Germline CDR1 and CDR2: SGHDT and YYEEEE. Analyses pooled second doses at about 4 or about 12 weeks. The sample was peripheral blood, taken 28 days after the second AZD1222 dose. The chain carries TRBV5-6 and TRBJ2-1; TRBD1 matches at 7 bases. The receptor was derived from an adult who received the AZD1222 COVID-19 vaccine. The CDR3 nucleotides are TGTGCCAGCAGCTCGACAGGGATCGATGAGCAGTTCTTC. The encoded protein is CASSSTGIDEQFF.